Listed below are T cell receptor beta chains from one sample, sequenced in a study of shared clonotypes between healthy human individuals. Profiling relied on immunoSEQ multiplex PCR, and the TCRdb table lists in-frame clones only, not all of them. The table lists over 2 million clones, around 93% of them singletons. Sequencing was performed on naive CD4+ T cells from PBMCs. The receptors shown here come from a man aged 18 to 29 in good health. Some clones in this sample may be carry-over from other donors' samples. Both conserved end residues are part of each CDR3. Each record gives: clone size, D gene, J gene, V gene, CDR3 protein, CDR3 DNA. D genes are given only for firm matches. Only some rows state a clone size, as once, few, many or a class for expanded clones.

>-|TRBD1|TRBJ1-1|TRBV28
CATLYRGGNTEAFF
TGTGCCACCCTATACAGGGGCGGGAACACTGAAGCTTTCTTT
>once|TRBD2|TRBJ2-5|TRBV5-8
CASSSGLAGLKYQETQYF
TGTGCCAGCAGCTCAGGACTAGCGGGATTAAAGTACCAAGAGACCCAGTACTTC
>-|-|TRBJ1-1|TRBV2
CASSGLVKYTEAFF
TGTGCCAGCAGTGGTCTGGTAAAGTACACTGAAGCTTTCTTT
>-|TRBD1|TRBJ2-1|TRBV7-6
CASSLEGQGEQFF
TGTGCCAGCAGCTTAGAGGGACAGGGCGAGCAGTTCTTC
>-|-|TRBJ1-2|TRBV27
CASSPRAQADYGYTF
TGTGCCAGCAGTCCGCGGGCACAGGCGGACTATGGCTACACCTTC
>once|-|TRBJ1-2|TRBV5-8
CASSSGLTNYGYTF
TGTGCCAGCAGCAGTGGGTTAACTAACTATGGCTACACCTTC
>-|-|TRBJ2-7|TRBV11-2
CASSQTLGSEGHEQYF
TGTGCCAGCAGCCAAACCCTAGGTTCGGAGGGACACGAGCAGTACTTC
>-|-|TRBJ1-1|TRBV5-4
CASSTAPVQEEAFF
TGTGCCAGCAGCACCGCTCCAGTACAGGAGGAAGCTTTCTTT
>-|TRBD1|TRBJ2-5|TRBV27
CASAGTGEYGVRETQYF
TGTGCCAGCGCCGGGACAGGGGAATATGGTGTGCGAGAGACCCAGTACTTC
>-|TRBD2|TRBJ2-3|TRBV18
CASSPRGGRAGDTQYF
TGTGCCAGCTCACCACGGGGCGGGAGGGCCGGAGATACGCAGTATTTT